A single sample is the source of the 28 T cell receptor beta chains below, sequenced in a study of T cell responses to AZD1222 COVID-19 vaccine. Libraries were prepared by immunoSEQ multiplex PCR; TCRdb keeps only in-frame clonotypes and omits some of them. The data contain 100,000 to 130,000 clones, roughly nine tenths of them singletons. Source: peripheral blood, taken on day 0 of AZD1222 vaccination. These TCRs come from an adult in good health.

The chain uses TRBV28 and TRBJ1-6; 9 bases agree with TRBD1. With V trimmed by 6 bases and J by 8 bases, 11 bases remained unmatched. The CDR3 consists of 16 residues. CDR1 is MDHEN and CDR2 is SYDVKM in the germline V gene. CDR3 sequence reads: CASRTFVDRGYSPLHF. DNA of the CDR3: TGTGCCAGCAGGACCTTCGTGGACAGGGGTTATTCACCCCTCCACTTT.

The CDR3 sequence is CASRQPGRSNEQFF. The DNA of the CDR3 is TGTGCCAGCAGGCAACCGGGACGAAGCAATGAGCAGTTCTTC. This chain connects TRBV3-1 (or the pseudogene TRBV3-2) to TRBJ2-1, with D perhaps being TRBD1 or TRBD2 (5 bases each). CDR1 is LGHDT, CDR2 YNNKEL, per germline (reference sequence). This CDR3 spans 14 amino acids. With 6 bases removed from V and 6 bases from J, the gap between germline ends came to 15 bases.

This chain uses TRBV19 with TRBJ1-5; TRBD1 might be the D (5 bases). The V end lost 3 bases, the J end lost 6 bases, and 9 bases lay between the germline ends. CDR3 length: 13 amino acids. The germline CDR1 and CDR2 sequences are LNHDA and SQIVND (reference sequence). The CDR3 loop is CASSIMTAQPQHF. The CDR3 bases are TGTGCCAGTAGTATCATGACAGCTCAGCCCCAGCATTTT.

The rearrangement joins TRBV5-6 to TRBJ2-7; 9 nucleotides agree with TRBD2. Germline CDR1 SGHDT, CDR2 YYEEEE. V lost 1 base to trimming and J lost 2 bases; unmatched junction nucleotides: 4. This CDR3 comprises 15 residues. This chain's CDR3 is CASSLRLAGAYEQYF. The CDR3 bases are TGTGCCAGCAGCTTGCGGTTAGCGGGAGCCTACGAGCAGTACTTC.

V usage is TRBV28 and J usage is TRBJ1-6; D gene uncertain. The V gene lost 6 bases and the J gene lost 0 bases, with 9 bases spanning the gap. CDR1 and CDR2 (germline): MDHEN, SYDVKM. The CDR3 sequence is 15 residues long. CDR3 nucleotides: TGTGCCAGCAGAGAGGGTGGCTCCTATAATTCACCCCTCCACTTT. This codes for CASREGGSYNSPLHF. The full variable domain, completed using reference TRBV28 and TRBJ1-6, is DVKVTQSSRYLVKRTGEKVFLECVQDMDHENMFWYRQDPGLGLRLIYFSYDVKMKEKGDIPEGYSVSREKKERFSLILESASTNQTSMYLCASREGGSYNSPLHFGNGTRLTVT.

The chain is built from TRBV19 and TRBJ2-7, with D perhaps being TRBD1 or TRBD2 (5 bases each). The V gene's germline CDR1 is LNHDA and CDR2 SQIVND (reference sequence). The CDR3 is 16 residues long. The V end was cut by 5 bases, the J end by 2 bases, with 19 bases between. DNA for the CDR3: TGTGCCAGTAGTTCCAACCGGGACGGAAGAGCCTACGAGCAGTACTTC. Translated, it gives CASSSNRDGRAYEQYF.

This rearrangement joins TRBV9 to TRBJ2-2, with a possible D match to TRBD2 (5 bases). The CDR3 runs 14 residues. V was cut by 2 bases and J by 0 bases, with 5 bases left in between. The germline gives CDR1 SGDLS, CDR2 YYNGEE. This CDR3 reads CASSVSANTGELFF. CDR3 in DNA: TGTGCCAGCAGCGTTAGCGCGAACACCGGGGAGCTGTTTTTT.

This clone was recorded once. The rearrangement joins TRBV30 to TRBJ2-3, with 8 bases aligning to TRBD2. CDR1 is GTSNPN and CDR2 is SVGIG in the germline V gene (reference sequence). The V and J ends lost 1 base and 2 bases, in that order; junction bases with no gene match: 2. The CDR3 extends over 14 amino acids. The CDR3 reads CAWSELAATDTQYF. In DNA, the CDR3 is TGTGCCTGGAGTGAACTAGCGGCCACAGATACGCAGTATTTT.

The chain links TRBV27 to TRBJ1-2, with 8 bases matching TRBD1. V gave up 4 bases and J gave up 2 bases; unmatched junction bases: 3. The germline CDR1 and CDR2 sequences are MNHEY and SMNVEV (reference sequence). There are 14 residues in the CDR3. The DNA for the CDR3 is TGTGCCAGCAGTTCCGGACAGGGAAACTATGGCTACACCTTC. Its translation is CASSSGQGNYGYTF.

The sample holds one count of this clone. This chain links TRBV6-5 with TRBJ1-5; TRBD1 matches at 8 bases. CDR1 and CDR2 (germline): MNHEY, SVGAGI. Trimming cost V 6 bases and J 4 bases; bases outside gene matches: 5. The CDR3 has 14 residues. The DNA of the CDR3 is TGTGCCAGCAGGGACAGGGTAGGAAATCAGCCCCAGCATTTT. Protein product: CASRDRVGNQPQHF.

The chain has TRBV7-2 and TRBJ2-7; D ambiguous. V was clipped by 4 bases and J by 9 bases, with 19 bases between them. Per germline, CDR1 SGHTA and CDR2 FQGNSA. The CDR3 covers 14 residues. The DNA for the CDR3 is TGTGCCAGCAGCTCCCGACGGGCTGGAGTGATGCAGTACTTC. Translating it yields CASSSRRAGVMQYF.

The V gene is TRBV5-1, the J gene TRBJ2-4, with D possibly matching TRBD2 (6 bases). The germline V gene encodes CDR1 SGHRS and CDR2 YFSETQ. The CDR3 runs to 17 residues. V was pared by 2 bases and J by 2 bases, with 17 bases between. CDR3 loop: CASSFYGRAGTKNIQYF. CDR3 DNA: TGCGCCAGCAGCTTCTACGGACGGGCGGGAACCAAAAACATTCAGTACTTC.

V is TRBV7-2 and J is TRBJ1-5; possibly TRBD1 for D (5 bases). V was trimmed by 5 bases and J by 6 bases, leaving 14 bases between them. The CDR3 is made up of 14 amino acids. Germline CDR1 reads SGHTA; CDR2 reads FQGNSA. The CDR3 spells CASSEQGGGQPQHF. DNA of the CDR3: TGTGCCAGCAGCGAGCAGGGTGGGGGTCAGCCCCAGCATTTT.

The J gene is TRBJ1-5, the V gene TRBV11-3; tentative D call: TRBD1 (5 bases). CDR1 is SGHNT, CDR2 YENEEA, per germline. V was cut by 1 base and J by 0 bases, with 13 bases left in between. This CDR3 contains 17 residues. CDR3 sequence (DNA): TGTGCCAGCAGCTTAGGGGTCGGGACCCTTAGCAATCAGCCCCAGCATTTT. Amino acids: CASSLGVGTLSNQPQHF.

The rearrangement uses TRBV28 and TRBJ1-5; maybe TRBD1 (6 bases). The V gene's germline CDR1 is MDHEN and CDR2 SYDVKM. The V end was cut by 3 bases, the J end by 8 bases, with 20 bases between. This CDR3 is 16 amino acids long. DNA of the CDR3: TGTGCCAGCAGTTTTTACCTCAGTGGGGGCTCCGAGCCCCAGCATTTT. Translating it yields CASSFYLSGGSEPQHF.

CDR3 nucleotides: TGCGCCAGCAGCCCACTAAGGCAGGCAAACAATGAAAAACTGTTTTTT. Its translation is CASSPLRQANNEKLFF. The V and J genes are TRBV5-1 and TRBJ1-4; D gene uncertain. CDR3 length: 16 residues. V shed 4 bases and J shed 5 bases, with 18 bases lying between them. CDR1 is SGHRS, CDR2 YFSETQ, per germline.

The J gene is TRBJ2-3, the V gene TRBV9; 9 bases map to TRBD2. Germline V gene lookup returns CDR1 SGDLS and CDR2 YYNGEE. The V gene end was trimmed by 3 bases and the J gene end by 8 bases; junction bases not matched to a gene: 7. The CDR3 is 14 residues long. This CDR3 is CASSASSGRATQYF. The CDR3 coding sequence is TGTGCCAGCAGCGCGAGTAGCGGGAGAGCTACGCAGTATTTT.

CDR3 amino acids: CASGTGNSNQPQHF. The CDR3 bases are TGCGCCAGCGGGACAGGGAATAGCAATCAGCCCCAGCATTTT. The chain recombines TRBV5-1 with TRBJ1-5; the match to TRBD1 covers 9 bases. The V segment lost 7 bases and the J segment 0 bases; nucleotides outside the gene matches: 2. Germline CDR1 reads SGHRS; CDR2 reads YFSETQ. The CDR3 contains 14 residues. The full variable domain, completed using reference TRBV5-1 and TRBJ1-5, is KAGVTQTPRYLIKTRGQQVTLSCSPISGHRSVSWYQQTPGQGLQFLFEYFSETQRNKGNFPGRFSGRQFSNSRSEMNVSTLELGDSALYLCASGTGNSNQPQHFGDGTRLSIL.

This chain uses TRBV7-9 with TRBJ1-2; D unresolved. Germline lookup yields CDR1 SEHNR and CDR2 FQNEAQ (reference sequence). The CDR3 spans 14 residues. Trimming left V 5 bases short and J 8 bases short, with 18 bases between. The CDR3 reads CASSPVGPAPGYTF. In nucleotides, the CDR3 is TGTGCCAGCAGCCCCGTGGGCCCCGCACCAGGCTACACCTTC.

This chain links TRBV27 with TRBJ2-2; D is unclear. The CDR3 sequence is 13 residues long. Trimming took off 5 bases at V and 5 bases at J, with 9 bases between the two ends. CDR1 is MNHEY, CDR2 SMNVEV, per germline (reference sequence). Here the CDR3 reads CASSRRLTGELFF. DNA of the CDR3: TGTGCCAGCAGTAGACGGTTGACCGGGGAGCTGTTTTTT.

This sequence joins TRBV27 and TRBJ2-2, with D possibly TRBD2 on 5 matching bases. Germline CDR1 reads MNHEY; CDR2 reads SMNVEV (reference sequence). V was clipped by 5 bases and J by 3 bases, with 16 bases between them. CDR3 length: 16 amino acids. The chain's CDR3 is CASSLIAFRDTGELFF. Here the CDR3 DNA reads TGTGCCAGCAGTCTGATAGCGTTTCGCGACACCGGGGAGCTGTTTTTT.

The table lists this clone with a few counts. The chain employs TRBV12-5 and TRBJ1-2, with D perhaps TRBD1 (6 bases). The CDR3 loop spans 17 amino acids. Germline-derived CDR1 and CDR2 are LGHNT and FRNRAP. V was shortened by 5 bases and J by 3 bases, with 22 bases between the two germline ends. CDR3 nucleotide sequence: TGTGCTAGTGGTCCCCCATCTGGCGGGGGCCCTTACTATGGCTACACCTTC. This translates into CASGPPSGGGPYYGYTF.

V is TRBV18 and J is TRBJ2-5; D is undetermined. CDR3 length equals 11 residues. The V end was cut by 2 bases, the J end by 3 bases, with 1 base between. Germline V CDR1 and CDR2: KGHSH, LQKENI. The CDR3 loop is CASSPKETQYF. The DNA for the CDR3 is TGTGCCAGCTCACCAAAAGAGACCCAGTACTTC.

This chain connects TRBV19 to TRBJ2-2; D may be TRBD1 (6 bases). The CDR3 is made up of 16 amino acids. Germline CDR1 LNHDA, CDR2 SQIVND (reference sequence). Trimming took off 5 bases at V and 1 base at J, with 14 bases between the two ends. The CDR3 reads CASSRTGTMNTGELFF. Here the CDR3 DNA reads TGTGCCAGTAGTCGGACCGGGACAATGAACACCGGGGAGCTGTTTTTT.

This clone was seen more than once but under ten times. The V gene is TRBV7-2, the J gene TRBJ2-1, with TRBD1 as a possible D gene (6 bases). V gave up 3 bases and J gave up 5 bases, with 17 bases separating them. There are 16 residues in the CDR3. CDR1 is SGHTA and CDR2 is FQGNSA in the germline V gene. CDR3 region: CASSLVGTKKNNEQFF. Written as DNA, the CDR3 is TGTGCCAGCAGCTTGGTAGGGACAAAGAAAAACAATGAGCAGTTCTTC.

The chain uses TRBV28 and TRBJ1-6; tentative D call: TRBD1 (6 bases). V lost 3 bases, J lost 7 bases, and 13 bases lay in between. This CDR3 is 15 amino acids long. Germline V lookup: CDR1 MDHEN, CDR2 SYDVKM. CDR3 sequence: CASSFYRAQNSPLHF. CDR3 nucleotide sequence: TGTGCCAGCAGTTTCTACAGGGCCCAAAATTCACCCCTCCACTTT.

The chain combines TRBV6-4 with TRBJ2-1; D gene ambiguous. Between the trimmed V and J ends, which lost 2 bases and 5 bases, there was a span of 13 bases. CDR1 is MRHNA and CDR2 is SNTAGT in the germline V gene. The CDR3 length is 15 residues. CDR3 DNA: TGTGCCAGCAGTGACGTCGGGTCCGAAAACAATGAGCAGTTCTTC. Amino acid sequence: CASSDVGSENNEQFF.

This clone was seen a handful of times. CDR3 DNA sequence: TGCGCCAGCAGCTTCGCAGGGCCTAACTATGGCTACACCTTC. Its translation: CASSFAGPNYGYTF. The chain joins TRBV5-1 to TRBJ1-2, with D perhaps matching TRBD1 (5 bases). V gave up 2 bases and J gave up 0 bases, with 8 bases separating them. Germline V gene sequence: CDR1 SGHRS, CDR2 YFSETQ. The CDR3 has 14 residues. Full variable domain (remainder filled in from reference TRBV5-1 and TRBJ1-2): KAGVTQTPRYLIKTRGQQVTLSCSPISGHRSVSWYQQTPGQGLQFLFEYFSETQRNKGNFPGRFSGRQFSNSRSEMNVSTLELGDSALYLCASSFAGPNYGYTFGSGTRLTVV.